These 3 T cell receptor beta chains came from one sample sequenced in a study of T cell changes during pregnancy in multiple sclerosis. The assay was immunoSEQ multiplex PCR, and TCRdb's table has in-frame clones only and misses some. This sample yields some 45,000 clones, of which roughly 94% are seen a single time; 5.5% to 6% belongs to the top ten. The sequences come from CD8+ T cells from peripheral blood mononuclear cells, collected in the first trimester of pregnancy. These receptors originate from a female donor with multiple sclerosis, enrolled in a pregnancy study.

The CDR3 sequence is CAWSVRGGFSYEQYF. For the CDR3, the DNA is TGTGCCTGGAGTGTACGGGGAGGGTTTTCCTACGAGCAGTACTTC. The chain combines TRBV30 with TRBJ2-7; 7 bases map to TRBD2. The germline CDR1 and CDR2 sequences are GTSNPN and SVGIG (reference sequence). V was pared by 0 bases and J by 1 base, with 6 bases of the junction left unmatched. The CDR3 contains 15 residues.

V is TRBV7-9 and J is TRBJ1-1; no reliable D call. V lost 10 bases, J lost 4 bases, and 13 bases lay in between. This CDR3 comprises 12 residues. CDR1 and CDR2 from the germline V gene are SEHNR and FQNEAQ (reference sequence). CDR3 sequence: CAIESTSTEAFF. For the CDR3, the DNA is TGTGCCATAGAGAGCACGTCCACTGAAGCTTTCTTT.

This clone appeared a few times. V gene TRBV6-4 combines with J gene TRBJ2-1, with 7 positions matching TRBD1. The CDR3 length is 15 residues. CDR1 and CDR2 from the germline V gene are MRHNA and SNTAGT. After removal of 2 bases from V and 3 bases from J, the junction contained 4 bases not matched to a gene. The CDR3 sequence: CASSDGDSDYNEQFF. In DNA, the CDR3 is TGTGCCAGCAGTGACGGGGACAGTGACTACAATGAGCAGTTCTTC.